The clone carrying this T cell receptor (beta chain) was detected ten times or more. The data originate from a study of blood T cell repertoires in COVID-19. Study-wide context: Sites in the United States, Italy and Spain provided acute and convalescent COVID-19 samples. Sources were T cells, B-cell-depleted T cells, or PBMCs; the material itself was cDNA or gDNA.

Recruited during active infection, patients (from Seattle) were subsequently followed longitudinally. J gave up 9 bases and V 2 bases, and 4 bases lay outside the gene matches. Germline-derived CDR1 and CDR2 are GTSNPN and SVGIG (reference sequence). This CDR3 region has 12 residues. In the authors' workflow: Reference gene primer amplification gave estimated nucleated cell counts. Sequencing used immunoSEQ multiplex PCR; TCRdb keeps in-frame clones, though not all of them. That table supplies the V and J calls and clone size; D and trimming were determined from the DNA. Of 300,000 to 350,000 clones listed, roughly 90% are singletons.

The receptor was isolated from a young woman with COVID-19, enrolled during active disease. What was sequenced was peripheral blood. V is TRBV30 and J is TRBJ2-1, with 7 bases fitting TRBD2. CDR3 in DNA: TGTGCCTGGAGTATGTCTAGCGGTGAGCAGTTCTTC. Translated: CAWSMSSGEQFF.